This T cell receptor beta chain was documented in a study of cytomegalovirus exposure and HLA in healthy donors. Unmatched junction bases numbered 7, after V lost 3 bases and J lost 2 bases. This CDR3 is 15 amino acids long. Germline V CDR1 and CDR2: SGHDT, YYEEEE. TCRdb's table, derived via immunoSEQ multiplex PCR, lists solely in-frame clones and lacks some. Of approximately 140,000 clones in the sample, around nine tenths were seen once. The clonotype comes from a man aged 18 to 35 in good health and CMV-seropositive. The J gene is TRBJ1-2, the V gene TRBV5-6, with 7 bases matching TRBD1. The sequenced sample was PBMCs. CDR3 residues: CASSSILQGNYGYTF. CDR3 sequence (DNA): TGTGCCAGCAGCTCGATCCTACAGGGGAACTATGGCTACACCTTC.